These 4 T cell receptor beta chains originate from one sample sequenced in a study of Ad26.COV2.S vaccination and SARS-CoV-2 variants. Treatment defined: about 20 received Ad26.COV2.S at low or high dose, single or two shots; 5 received placebo; per-sample allocation not given. At day 63 after the first vaccine or placebo injection, samples were drawn. Here immunoSEQ multiplex PCR was the method, and the copy in TCRdb shows in-frame clones only, minus some. The table has around 300,000 clones, around nine tenths seen once. The specimen comprised peripheral blood, sampled in a trial of Ad26.COV2.S vaccine versus placebo. These receptors were obtained from a person between 18 and 65 years old who received the Ad26.COV2.S COVID-19 vaccine or a placebo.

J is TRBJ2-6 and V is TRBV7-9; tentative D call: TRBD1 (6 bases). The V gene lost 7 bases and the J gene lost 0 bases, with 25 bases spanning the gap. Germline CDR1 and CDR2: SEHNR and FQNEAQ (reference sequence). The CDR3 contains 20 residues. CDR3 sequence: CASTPTSLDRLPSGANVLTF. CDR3 sequence (DNA): TGTGCCAGCACCCCAACCAGCTTAGACAGGCTTCCCTCTGGGGCCAACGTCCTGACTTTC.

V gene TRBV7-9 combines with J gene TRBJ2-3, with 9 positions matching TRBD2. This CDR3 contains 16 residues. V was clipped by 5 bases and J by 3 bases; unmatched bases: 9. CDR1 and CDR2 from the germline V gene are SEHNR and FQNEAQ (reference sequence). The CDR3 protein is CASSPRGSGSTDTQYF. DNA of the CDR3: TGTGCCAGCAGCCCCCGGGGTAGCGGGAGTACAGATACGCAGTATTTT.

V and J are TRBV9 and TRBJ1-1, with 9 nucleotides matching TRBD1. Unmatched junction bases numbered 0, after V lost 3 bases and J lost 0 bases. The CDR3 is 14 amino acids. Germline assignment: CDR1 SGDLS and CDR2 YYNGEE. In DNA form, the CDR3 reads TGTGCCAGCAGCGACAGGGGGCTGAACACTGAAGCTTTCTTT. Its protein is CASSDRGLNTEAFF.

The chain is built from TRBV6-5 and TRBJ1-2; D remains unclear. The CDR3 is made up of 15 amino acids. Trimming stripped 5 bases from V and 0 bases from J, with 13 bases between. The V gene's germline CDR1 is MNHEY and CDR2 SVGAGI. This chain's CDR3 is CASSPEMSPNYGYTF. The CDR3 DNA sequence: TGTGCCAGCAGTCCCGAGATGAGTCCTAACTATGGCTACACCTTC.